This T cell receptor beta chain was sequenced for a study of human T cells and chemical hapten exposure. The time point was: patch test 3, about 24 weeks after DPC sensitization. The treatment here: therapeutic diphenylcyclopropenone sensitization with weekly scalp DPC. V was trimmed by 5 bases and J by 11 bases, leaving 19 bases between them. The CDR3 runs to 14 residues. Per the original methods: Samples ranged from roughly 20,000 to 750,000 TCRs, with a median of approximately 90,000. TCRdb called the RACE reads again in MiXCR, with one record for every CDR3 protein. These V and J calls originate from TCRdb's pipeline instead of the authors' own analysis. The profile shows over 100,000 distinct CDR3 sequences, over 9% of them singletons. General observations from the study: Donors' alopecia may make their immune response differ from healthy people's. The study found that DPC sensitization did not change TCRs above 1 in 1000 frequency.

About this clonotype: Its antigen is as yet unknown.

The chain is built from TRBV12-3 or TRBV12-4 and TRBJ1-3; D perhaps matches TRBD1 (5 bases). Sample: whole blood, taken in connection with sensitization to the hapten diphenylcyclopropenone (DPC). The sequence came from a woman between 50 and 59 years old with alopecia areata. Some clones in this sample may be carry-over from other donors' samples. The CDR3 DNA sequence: TGTGCCAGCAGTCTAGGGGAGGCAGAGAAGGCCATATATTTT. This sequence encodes CASSLGEAEKAIYF.